In its sample, the clone carrying this T cell receptor beta chain was seen a few times. Its antigen is undetermined. Thawed PBMCs were FACS-sorted into unstimulated CD4+CD25+CD127- regulatory T cells, CD4+CD25- non-regulatory cells, CD4 and CD8 cells. Assay: immunoSEQ multiplex PCR; the TCRdb copy retains only in-frame clones and omits some. Among 85,000 to 90,000 clones listed, about 92% were seen once. The data originate from a study of Tregs in tolerant kidney transplant recipients. CDR1 MRHNA and CDR2 SNTAGT come from the germline V gene. Trimming took off 5 bases at V and 3 bases at J, with 13 bases between the two ends. CDR3 length: 15 amino acids. Overall study results and limits: Few patients were studied, so findings need validation in larger groups. Tregs expanded with activated donor B cells seemed most donor-specific.

The rearrangement uses TRBV6-4 and TRBJ2-2, with D possibly matching TRBD1 (6 bases). The receptor was derived from a human donor in good health. The specimen sequenced was CD8+ T cells from blood. CDR3 loop: CASSNREADTGELFF. The CDR3 coding sequence is TGTGCCAGCAGTAACAGGGAAGCGGACACCGGGGAGCTGTTTTTT.